The present entry profiles one T cell receptor (beta chain) with its context. What it recognizes is unknown. Stem cell-like memory, regulatory, central memory and naive CD4+ cells were sorted via CD45RO/CCR7/CD25/CD127/CD95/CD27. The authors reverse transcribed all of the isolated RNA, so sequencing captured expressed TCRB transcripts. Profiled with immunoSEQ multiplex PCR; TCRdb holds only in-frame clones, not every one. Altogether 150,000 to 190,000 clones are present, 10% being singletons, with the ten largest covering 0.45% to 0.6%. The sample originates from a study of beta chain features in type 1 diabetes. Overall study: There were 107,917,701 sorted cells examined across all samples.

Study-wide points: Type 1 diabetes patients had moderately but significantly shorter TCRB CDR3s in all four CD4+ subsets. Patients' naive, central memory and Treg TCRB repertoires seemed closer to one another than those of healthy donors. Cells with high TCR expression could be over-represented by cDNA sequencing.

The CDR3 loop spans 16 amino acids. Per germline, CDR1 LGHNA and CDR2 YSLEER. With 3 bases clipped from V and 3 bases from J, the junction kept 8 bases outside the gene matches. This receptor was taken from a man between 25 and 39 years old with type 1 diabetes. The sequenced sample consisted of central memory CD4+ T cells from blood. The chain has TRBV4-3 and TRBJ2-7; TRBD2 agrees at 10 bases. CDR3 DNA: TGCGCCAGCAGCCAGGAGCAAGCGGGAGGGCTCTACGAGCAGTACTTC. Residues: CASSQEQAGGLYEQYF.